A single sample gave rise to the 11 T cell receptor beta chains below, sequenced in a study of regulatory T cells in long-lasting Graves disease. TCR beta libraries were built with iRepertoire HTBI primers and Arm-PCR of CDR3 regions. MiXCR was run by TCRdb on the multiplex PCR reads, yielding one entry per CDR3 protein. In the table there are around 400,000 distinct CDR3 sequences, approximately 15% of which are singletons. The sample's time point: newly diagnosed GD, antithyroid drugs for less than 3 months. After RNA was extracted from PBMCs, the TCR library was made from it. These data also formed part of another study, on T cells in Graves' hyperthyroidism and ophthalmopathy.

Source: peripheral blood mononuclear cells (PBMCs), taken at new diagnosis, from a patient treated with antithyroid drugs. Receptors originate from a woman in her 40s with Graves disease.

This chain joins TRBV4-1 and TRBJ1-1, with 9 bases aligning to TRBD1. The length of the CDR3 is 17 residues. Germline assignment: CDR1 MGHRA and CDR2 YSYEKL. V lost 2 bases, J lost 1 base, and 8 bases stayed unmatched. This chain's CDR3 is CASSQIGQGSQNTEAFF. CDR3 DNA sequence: TGCGCCAGCAGCCAAATCGGACAGGGGAGTCAGAACACTGAAGCTTTCTTT.

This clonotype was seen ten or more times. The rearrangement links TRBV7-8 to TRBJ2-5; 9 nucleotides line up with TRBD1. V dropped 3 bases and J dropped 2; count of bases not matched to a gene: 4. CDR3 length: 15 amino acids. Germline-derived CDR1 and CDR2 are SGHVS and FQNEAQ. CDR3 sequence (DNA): TGTGCCAGCAGCTTCCGGACAGGGGCTCAAGAGACCCAGTACTTC. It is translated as CASSFRTGAQETQYF.

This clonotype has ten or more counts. The DNA of the CDR3 is TGTGCCAGCAGTGACTGGGACAGGGGGTTGGATGGCTACACCTTC. Translating gives CASSDWDRGLDGYTF. The rearrangement uses TRBV2 and TRBJ1-2, with 11 positions matching TRBD1. The CDR3 loop spans 15 amino acids. Germline lookup yields CDR1 SNHLY and CDR2 FYNNEI. V shed 3 bases, J shed 6 bases, and the junction held 6 bases outside the gene matches. The full variable domain, completed using reference TRBV2 and TRBJ1-2, is EPEVTQTPSHQVTQMGQEVILRCVPISNHLYFYWYRQILGQKVEFLVSFYNNEISEKSEIFDDQFSVERPDGSNFTLKIRSTKLEDSAMYFCASSDWDRGLDGYTFGSGTRLTVV.

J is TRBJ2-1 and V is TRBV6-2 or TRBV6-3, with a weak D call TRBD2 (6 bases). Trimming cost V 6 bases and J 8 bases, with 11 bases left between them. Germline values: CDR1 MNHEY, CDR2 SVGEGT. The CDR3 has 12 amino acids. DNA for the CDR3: TGTGCCAGCAGCTCTTCGGGGGATGAGCAGTTCTTC. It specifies CASSSSGDEQFF.

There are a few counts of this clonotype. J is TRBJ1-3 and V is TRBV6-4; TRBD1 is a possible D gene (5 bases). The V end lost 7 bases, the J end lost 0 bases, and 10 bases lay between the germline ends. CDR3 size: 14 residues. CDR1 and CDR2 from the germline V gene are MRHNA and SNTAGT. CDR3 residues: CASTPGNSGNTIYF. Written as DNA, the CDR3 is TGTGCCAGCACACCAGGGAACTCTGGAAACACCATATATTTT.

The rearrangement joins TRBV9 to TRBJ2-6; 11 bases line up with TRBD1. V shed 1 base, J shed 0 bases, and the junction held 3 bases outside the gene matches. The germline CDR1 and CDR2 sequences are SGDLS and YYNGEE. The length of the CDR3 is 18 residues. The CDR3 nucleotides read TGTGCCAGCAGCGTAACCGGGACAGGGGGCTCTGGGGCCAACGTCCTGACTTTC. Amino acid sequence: CASSVTGTGGSGANVLTF.

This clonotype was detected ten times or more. CDR3 region: CASSFSRGYEQYF. The CDR3 bases are TGTGCCAGCAGCTTTTCTCGGGGCTACGAGCAGTACTTC. The chain recombines TRBV7-9 with TRBJ2-7, with a tentative D call TRBD2 (5 bases). Trimming stripped 3 bases from V and 3 bases from J, with 9 bases between. Looked up from germline, CDR1 is SEHNR and CDR2 is FQNEAQ (reference sequence). CDR3 length: 13 residues. Drawing the rest from reference TRBV7-9 and TRBJ2-7, the complete variable domain is DTGVSQNPRHKITKRGQNVTFRCDPISEHNRLYWYRQTLGQGPEFLTYFQNEAQLEKSRLLSDRFSAERPKGSFSTLEIQRTEQGDSAMYLCASSFSRGYEQYFGPGTRLTVT.

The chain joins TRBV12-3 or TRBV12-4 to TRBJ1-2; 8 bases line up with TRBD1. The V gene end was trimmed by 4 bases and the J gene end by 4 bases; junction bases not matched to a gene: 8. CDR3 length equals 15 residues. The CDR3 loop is CASSSSTGVVYGYTF. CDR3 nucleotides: TGTGCCAGCAGTTCGTCGACAGGGGTCGTCTATGGCTACACCTTC.

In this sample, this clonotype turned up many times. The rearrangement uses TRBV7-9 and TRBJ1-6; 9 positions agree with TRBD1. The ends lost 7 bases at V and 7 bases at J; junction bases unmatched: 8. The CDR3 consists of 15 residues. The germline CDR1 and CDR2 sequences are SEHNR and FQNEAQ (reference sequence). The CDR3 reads CASTWDRERNSPLHF. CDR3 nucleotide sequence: TGTGCCAGCACCTGGGACAGGGAGAGGAATTCACCCCTCCACTTT.

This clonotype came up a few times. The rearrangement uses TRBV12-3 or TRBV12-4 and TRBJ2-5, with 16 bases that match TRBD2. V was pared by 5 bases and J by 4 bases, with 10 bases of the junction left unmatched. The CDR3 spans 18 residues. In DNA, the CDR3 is TGTGCCAGCAGTGTGGGGACTAGCGGGAGGGGGAGAGGAGAGACCCAGTACTTC. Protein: CASSVGTSGRGRGETQYF.

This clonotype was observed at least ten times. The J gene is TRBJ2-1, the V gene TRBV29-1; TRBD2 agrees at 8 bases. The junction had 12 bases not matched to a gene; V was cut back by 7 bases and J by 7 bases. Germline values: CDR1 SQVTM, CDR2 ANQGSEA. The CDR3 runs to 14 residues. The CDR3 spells CSAPLAGTENEQFF. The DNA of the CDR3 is TGCAGCGCCCCCTTAGCGGGAACTGAAAATGAGCAGTTCTTC.